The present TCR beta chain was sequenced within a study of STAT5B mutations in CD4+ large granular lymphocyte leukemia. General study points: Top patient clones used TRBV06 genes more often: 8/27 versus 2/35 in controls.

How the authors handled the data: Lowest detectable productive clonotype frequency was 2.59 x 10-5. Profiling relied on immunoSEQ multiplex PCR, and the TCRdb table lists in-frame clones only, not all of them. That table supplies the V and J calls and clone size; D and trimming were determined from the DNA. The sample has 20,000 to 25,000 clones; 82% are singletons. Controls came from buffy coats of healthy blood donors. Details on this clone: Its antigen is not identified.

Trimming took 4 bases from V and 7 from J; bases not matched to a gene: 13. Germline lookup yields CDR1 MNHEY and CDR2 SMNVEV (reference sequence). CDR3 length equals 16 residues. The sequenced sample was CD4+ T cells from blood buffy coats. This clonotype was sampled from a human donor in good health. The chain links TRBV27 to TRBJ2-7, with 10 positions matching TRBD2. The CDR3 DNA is TGTGCCAGCAGTTACCCACTAGCGGGACACCTAGAAGAGCAGTACTTC. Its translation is CASSYPLAGHLEEQYF.